These 5 T cell receptor beta chains were all obtained from the same sample, sequenced in a study of cytomegalovirus exposure and HLA in healthy donors. The PCR made use of 60 Vbeta and 13 Jbeta primers. Clones were read by immunoSEQ multiplex PCR, and TCRdb kept only the in-frame ones, dropping some. Counted here are around 200,000 clones, approximately 80% occurring once; the ten biggest clones make up 0.65%. The specimen was PBMCs. These receptor sequences come from a boy aged 5-17 years in good health and CMV-seronegative.

V and J are TRBV4-2 and TRBJ1-2; a weak D match, TRBD1 (6 bases). This CDR3 has 14 residues. In germline, CDR1 is LGHNA, CDR2 YNFKEQ. V was cut by 0 bases and J by 5 bases, with 10 bases left in between. The CDR3 sequence: CASSQDHREYGYTF. CDR3 coding DNA: TGTGCCAGCAGCCAAGATCACAGGGAATATGGCTACACCTTC.

The CDR3, as DNA: TGTGCCAGTAGTCTAGCACGTCAGCCGGGGAATCAGCCCCAGCATTTT. This translates into CASSLARQPGNQPQHF. The chain employs TRBV19 and TRBJ1-5; D is uncertain. This CDR3 comprises 16 residues. The V and J ends lost 5 bases and 4 bases respectively, with 18 bases between them. In germline, CDR1 is LNHDA, CDR2 SQIVND (reference sequence).

V usage is TRBV6-1 and J usage is TRBJ2-3; D is unresolved. The CDR3 is 14 amino acids. Germline V CDR1 and CDR2: MNHNS, SASEGT. The ends were cut back, 6 bases at V and 2 bases at J, with 12 bases in the middle. The CDR3 loop reads CASSPTPHTDTQYF. CDR3 sequence (DNA): TGTGCCAGCAGCCCTACTCCCCACACAGATACGCAGTATTTT.

The chain recombines TRBV6-5 with TRBJ1-2; 9 nucleotides agree with TRBD1. The CDR3 length is 14 residues. Germline V gene data show CDR1 as MNHEY and CDR2 as SVGAGI. Unmatched junction bases numbered 8, after V lost 5 bases and J lost 7 bases. The CDR3 nucleotides are TGTGCCAGCAGTGGGCGGACAGGGGAGTCTGGCTACACCTTC. As protein: CASSGRTGESGYTF.

V is TRBV7-2 and J is TRBJ2-7; tentatively, D is TRBD2 (5 bases). This CDR3 spans 15 amino acids. CDR1 and CDR2 from the germline V gene are SGHTA and FQGNSA. V lost 6 bases and J 4 bases, leaving 19 bases between the germline ends. CDR3 residues: CASRRIWVPGYEQYF. CDR3 DNA: TGTGCCAGCAGACGTATCTGGGTGCCGGGGTACGAGCAGTACTTC.